Sequencing of this TCR beta chain was carried out in a study of blood T cell repertoires in COVID-19. TCRdb keeps only in-frame clones here, not all; method: immunoSEQ multiplex PCR. The table includes about 280,000 clones, approximately 90% detected once. The germline CDR1 and CDR2 sequences are SGHTA and FQGNSA. This CDR3 contains 19 residues. After removal of 1 base from V and 4 bases from J, the junction contained 15 bases not matched to a gene. Participants were placed into cohorts based on the clinical history they reported. The clonotype comes from a middle-aged woman who had recovered from COVID-19. Source material: PBMCs or T cells enriched from blood (not recorded which). The V gene is TRBV7-2, the J gene TRBJ2-1, with 8 bases identical to TRBD1. CDR3 in amino acids: CASSLDQGAGLPRYNEQFF. CDR3 in DNA: TGTGCCAGCAGCTTAGATCAGGGGGCTGGACTACCCCGTTACAATGAGCAGTTCTTC. Full variable domain (rest looked up from reference TRBV7-2 and TRBJ2-1): GAGVSQSPSNKVTEKGKDVELRCDPISGHTALYWYRQSLGQGLEFLIYFQGNSAPDKSGLPSDRFSAERTGGSVSTLTIQRTQQEDSAVYLCASSLDQGAGLPRYNEQFFGPGTRLTVL.